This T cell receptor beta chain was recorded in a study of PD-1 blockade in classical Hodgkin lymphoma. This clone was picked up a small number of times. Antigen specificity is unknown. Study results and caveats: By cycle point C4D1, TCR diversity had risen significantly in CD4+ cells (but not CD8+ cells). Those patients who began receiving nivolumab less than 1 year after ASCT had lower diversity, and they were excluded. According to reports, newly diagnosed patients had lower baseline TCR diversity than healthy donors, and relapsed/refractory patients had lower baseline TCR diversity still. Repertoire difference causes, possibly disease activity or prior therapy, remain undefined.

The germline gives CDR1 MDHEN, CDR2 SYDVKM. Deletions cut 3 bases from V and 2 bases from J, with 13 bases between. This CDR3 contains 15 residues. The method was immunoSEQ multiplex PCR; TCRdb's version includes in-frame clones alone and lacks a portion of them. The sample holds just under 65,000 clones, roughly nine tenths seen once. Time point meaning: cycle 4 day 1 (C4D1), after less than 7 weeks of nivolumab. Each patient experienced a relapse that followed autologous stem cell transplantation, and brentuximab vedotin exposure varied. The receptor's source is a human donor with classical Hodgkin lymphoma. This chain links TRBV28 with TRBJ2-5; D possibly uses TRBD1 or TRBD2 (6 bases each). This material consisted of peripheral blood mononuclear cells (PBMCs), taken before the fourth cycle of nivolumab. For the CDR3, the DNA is TGTGCCAGCAGTTTCACGGGGGCCCTTCAAGAGACCCAGTACTTC. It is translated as CASSFTGALQETQYF.